Sequencing of this T cell receptor beta chain was carried out in a study of T cells in narcolepsy. The overall study: Patients with NT1 or NT2 and healthy control donors were enrolled. Study-wide results and limits: Autoreactive clone sequences were missing from some blood memory CD4+ repertoires. Reportedly, autoreactive clonotypes were serially detected in patients' blood but not controls'. Same-patient CSF and blood CD4+ T cell clonotypes included HCRT-specific and TRIB2-specific autoreactive ones.

This clone came up a few times. Its antigen remains unknown. The germline V gene encodes CDR1 LGHNA and CDR2 YNFKEQ. This CDR3 spans 15 amino acids. V lost 1 base and J lost 0, with 10 bases in between. The protocol was immunoSEQ multiplex PCR, while the TCRdb copy is restricted to in-frame clones and leaves out a portion. Among more than 30,000 clones listed, about four fifths were seen once. The chain links TRBV4-2 to TRBJ2-7, with a possible D match to TRBD2 (5 bases). The sequence came from a human donor with narcolepsy. The sample was CD45RA- memory CD4+ T cells from PBMCs. As DNA, the CDR3 is TGTGCCAGCAGCCAAGGGGAGCGGAGCTCCTACGAGCAGTACTTC. It translates to CASSQGERSSYEQYF.